This record covers a single T cell receptor beta chain. It was with a sample-barcoded 5' primer and a J-beta primer mix that a second PCR of roughly 7 to 12 cycles was run. One entry per CDR3 protein results from TCRdb running MiXCR on the 5' RACE reads. The sample shows roughly 1.9 million distinct CDR3 sequences, approximately 39% of them seen only once. This entry is derived from a study of blood T cells in healthy people across ages. The CDR3 has 19 amino acids. V lost 4 bases, J lost 3 bases, and 15 bases stayed unmatched. Germline lookup yields CDR1 SGHDT and CDR2 YYEEEE. The TCR was taken from a human donor in good health. Material for sequencing was blood. The chain carries TRBV5-6 and TRBJ2-1; 11 bases agree with TRBD2. The CDR3 region is CASSPGTSGLTEGYNEQFF. CDR3 DNA sequence: TGTGCCAGCAGCCCAGGGACTAGCGGCCTTACCGAGGGCTACAATGAGCAGTTCTTC.